This TCR beta chain was identified in a study of post-analysis software for immune sequencing data. Study-wide results and limits: A significant reduction in normalized Chao1 diversity was observed in multiple sclerosis patients versus controls. F measure grouped same-batch samples tightly together. Roughly 5 TRBV segments (TRBV5-6, TRBV5-1 and TRBV20-1 among them) occurred more frequently in patients than in controls.

This clonotype occurred a few times. Antigen specificity is unknown. cDNA libraries for TCR beta contained unique molecular identifiers. TCRdb independently ran MiXCR on the PCR reads; one entry per CDR3 protein. Found here are roughly 870,000 distinct CDR3 sequences, approximately 53% of them singletons; the top ten hold approximately 4.2%. The CDR3 consists of 11 residues. Trimming took 5 bases from V and 7 from J; bases not matched to a gene: 5. Looked up from germline, CDR1 is SQVTM and CDR2 is ANQGSEA. The chain employs TRBV29-1 and TRBJ2-7; 7 positions agree with TRBD2. Sequencing was done on a sample of blood. This clonotype was sampled from a girl aged 10 to 17 with multiple sclerosis. CDR3 region: CSVKASGEQYF. CDR3 DNA sequence: TGCAGCGTTAAGGCTAGCGGAGAGCAGTACTTC.